This T cell receptor (beta chain) was sequenced in a study of OX40 agonist ivuxolimab in advanced cancers. Sequencing was performed with immunoSEQ multiplex PCR; in TCRdb, only in-frame clones are kept and a portion is missing. Here the sample spans more than 75,000 clones, approximately 91% being singletons. The germline gives CDR1 SEHNR, CDR2 FQNEAQ (reference sequence). CDR3 length: 14 amino acids. V shed 5 bases, J shed 1 base, and the junction held 4 bases outside the gene matches. The J gene is TRBJ1-2, the V gene TRBV7-9; TRBD1 aligns across 7 bases. The receptor was isolated from an adult with an advanced solid tumor such as melanoma, head and neck, liver or kidney cancer. Source: CD4+ or CD8+ T cells sorted from blood, taken in a trial of the OX40 agonist ivuxolimab. As DNA, the CDR3 is TGTGCCAGCAGCCCGGGACAGATTAACTATGGCTACACCTTC. This translates into CASSPGQINYGYTF.